This TCR beta chain was recorded in a study of regulatory T cells in long-lasting Graves disease. Study background: Less than 3 months of antithyroid drugs had been taken by newly diagnosed Graves' patients. Study outcomes and limitations: Accuracy might have suffered from few samples. Lower TCR diversity characterized persistent Graves' patients relative to newly diagnosed patients. TRBV28, TRBJ1-2 and TRBJ2-5 were segments that persistent disease favored.

Described time point: newly diagnosed GD, antithyroid drugs for less than 3 months. The TCR library was made from RNA extracted from PBMCs. This clonotype has at least ten counts. What it binds is not known. V was shortened by 6 bases and J by 3 bases, with 11 bases between the two germline ends. The CDR3 loop spans 13 amino acids. The germline CDR1 and CDR2 sequences are MNHNS and SASEGT. Relying on iRepertoire HTBI primers and Arm-PCR of CDR3 regions, the team built TCR beta libraries. From the multiplex PCR reads, TCRdb called clonotypes with MiXCR, one entry per CDR3 protein. This sample has around 330,000 distinct CDR3 sequences, with 18% found just once.

Here the sequenced sample was peripheral blood mononuclear cells (PBMCs), taken at new diagnosis, from a patient treated with antithyroid drugs. The chain links TRBV6-1 to TRBJ2-5, with a weak D call TRBD1 (6 bases). This TCR was sampled from a female donor with Graves disease. CDR3 coding DNA: TGTGCCAGCAGGCCACAGGGCAAAGAGACCCAGTACTTC. Translation: CASRPQGKETQYF.